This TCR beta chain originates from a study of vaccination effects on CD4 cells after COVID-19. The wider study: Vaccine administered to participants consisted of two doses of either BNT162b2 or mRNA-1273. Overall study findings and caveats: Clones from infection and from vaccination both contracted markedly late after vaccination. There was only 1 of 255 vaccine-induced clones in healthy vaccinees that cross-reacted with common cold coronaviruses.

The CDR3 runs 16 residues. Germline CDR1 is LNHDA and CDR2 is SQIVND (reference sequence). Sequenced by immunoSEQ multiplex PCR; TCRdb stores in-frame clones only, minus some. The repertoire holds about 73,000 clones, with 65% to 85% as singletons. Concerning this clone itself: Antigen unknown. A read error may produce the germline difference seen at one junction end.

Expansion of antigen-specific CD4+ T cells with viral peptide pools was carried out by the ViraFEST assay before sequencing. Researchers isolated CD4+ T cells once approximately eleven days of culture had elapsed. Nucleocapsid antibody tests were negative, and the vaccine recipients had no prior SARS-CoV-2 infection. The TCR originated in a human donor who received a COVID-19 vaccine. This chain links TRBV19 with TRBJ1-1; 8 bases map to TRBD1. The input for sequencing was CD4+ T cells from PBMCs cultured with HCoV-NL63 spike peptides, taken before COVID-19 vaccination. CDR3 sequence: CASSTAPTGVDTEAFF. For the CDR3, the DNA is TGTGCCAGTAGTACGGCACCGACAGGGGTTGACACCGAAGCTTTCTTT.